This TCR beta chain emerged from a study of CD8+CD57+ T cells in acquired aplastic anemia. Overall study context: Sorted CD4+ plus CD8+ cells gave DNA averaging approximately 3.2 ug.

For CDR3 and TCR beta VDJ profiling, genomic DNA was the template used. MiXCR was run by TCRdb on the reads, yielding one entry per CDR3 protein. In the table there are approximately 190,000 distinct CDR3 sequences, 40% to 50% of which are singletons. The study, taken as a whole, reports: Researchers report that 25 to 35 CD8+ CDR3 sequences appeared in both patients and controls.

Trimming removed 5 bases from V and 4 bases from J; junction bases left unmatched: 4. CDR1 is SGHTA, CDR2 FQGNSA, per germline. This CDR3 comprises 14 residues. Previously, flow cytometry had revealed CD8+CD57+ cell expansion in the patients chosen for sequencing. Blood was sampled before the patients had received any therapy. This clonotype was observed many times. Its antigen is unidentified. The sample comprised sorted CD4+, CD8+, or CD8+CD57+ T cells (not recorded which) from PBMCs. This rearrangement joins TRBV7-2 to TRBJ2-7; 11 positions agree with TRBD2. This sequence was found in a human donor with aplastic anemia. CDR3 sequence reads: CASSPLAGVYEQYF. In DNA form, the CDR3 reads TGTGCCAGCAGCCCACTAGCGGGAGTATACGAGCAGTACTTC.